This T cell receptor beta chain was identified during a study of chemoradiotherapy in HPV16-positive cancers. The study's findings and limits: Better recurrence-free survival went with HPV-responsive T-cell expansion in HPV16-positive patients. During treatment, candidate HPV-specific clones and E7-related motifs expanded in tumor.

Only a few counts were recorded for this clone. The target antigen is unknown. Some clones are missing from TCRdb's copy, which holds only in-frame ones; the method was immunoSEQ multiplex PCR. The profile covers about 8,000 clones, with less than 75% appearing a single time and 31% taken by the ten largest. This CDR3 region has 18 residues. With V trimmed by 2 bases and J by 3 bases, 10 bases remained unmatched. Germline-derived CDR1 and CDR2 are SGHRS and YFSETQ. The J gene is TRBJ2-2, the V gene TRBV5-1, with TRBD1 matching 10 bases. This material was collected from a patient who underwent chemoradiotherapy. This TCR was recovered from a human donor with HPV-associated anogenital cancer. CDR3 in DNA: TGCGCCAGCAGCTTTCCCCCGGACAGGGGGAAGGACACCGGGGAGCTGTTTTTT. Its protein product is CASSFPPDRGKDTGELFF.